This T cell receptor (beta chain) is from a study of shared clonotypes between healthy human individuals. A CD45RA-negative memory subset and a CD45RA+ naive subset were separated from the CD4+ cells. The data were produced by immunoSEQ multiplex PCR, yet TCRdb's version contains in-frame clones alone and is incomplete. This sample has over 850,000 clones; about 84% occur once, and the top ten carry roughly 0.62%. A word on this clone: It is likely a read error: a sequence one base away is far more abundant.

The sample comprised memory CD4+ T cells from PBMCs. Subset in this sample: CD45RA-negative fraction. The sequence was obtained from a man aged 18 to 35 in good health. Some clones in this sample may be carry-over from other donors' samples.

This chain's CDR3 is CSVGASGSLSSGELFF. CDR3 nucleotides: TGCAGCGTTGGGGCTAGCGGGAGCCTCTCGTCCGGGGAGCTGTTTTTT. This chain joins TRBV29-1 and TRBJ2-2; TRBD2 agrees at 10 bases. Germline lookup yields CDR1 SQVTM and CDR2 ANQGSEA. The V segment lost 4 bases and the J segment 6 bases; nucleotides outside the gene matches: 11. The CDR3 covers 16 residues.